Following are 22 T cell receptor beta chains from one sample sequenced in a study of beta chain features in type 1 diabetes. Every bit of the isolated RNA underwent reverse transcription, so sequencing read expressed TCRB transcripts. The protocol was immunoSEQ multiplex PCR, while the TCRdb copy is restricted to in-frame clones and leaves out a portion. The repertoire includes 400,000 to 600,000 clones, about 30% of them detected once, and 0.05% to 0.065% sits in the top ten. The sequencing input was naive CD4+ T cells from blood. All receptors come from a man aged 18 to 35 in good health.

The sample holds a few counts of this clone. V and J are TRBV9 and TRBJ1-1; D is unclear. CDR3 length: 14 residues. Trimming pared 3 bases from V and 0 bases from J, leaving 9 bases between. Germline CDR1 and CDR2: SGDLS and YYNGEE. CDR3 protein: CASSESLMNTEAFF. CDR3 DNA sequence: TGTGCCAGCAGCGAGAGTCTCATGAACACTGAAGCTTTCTTT.

As to this clone: At the DNA level, this CDR3 is encoded by other sequences in the same sample as well. V usage is TRBV9 and J usage is TRBJ2-3, with 9 positions matching TRBD2. Germline trimming cut 0 bases from V and 5 bases from J; bases unmatched to any gene: 1. This CDR3 region has 14 residues. Looked up from germline, CDR1 is SGDLS and CDR2 is YYNGEE. The CDR3 region is CASSVELAGDTQYF. CDR3 DNA sequence: TGTGCCAGCAGCGTAGAACTAGCGGGAGATACGCAGTATTTT.

V usage is TRBV30 and J usage is TRBJ1-2; D gene ambiguous. Germline CDR1 is GTSNPN and CDR2 is SVGIG (reference sequence). This CDR3 comprises 13 residues. Trimming took 2 bases from V and 7 from J, leaving 14 bases between them. The chain's CDR3 is CAWSPGPRGGYTF. For the CDR3, the DNA is TGTGCCTGGAGTCCCGGGCCTCGAGGTGGCTACACCTTC.

The chain recombines TRBV27 with TRBJ2-7; no clear D. Germline CDR1 and CDR2: MNHEY and SMNVEV (reference sequence). The CDR3 extends over 14 amino acids. V lost 6 bases and J lost 1, with 13 bases in between. CDR3 coding DNA: TGTGCCAGCAGACCCGAATGGGGTTCCTACGAGCAGTACTTC. This translates into CASRPEWGSYEQYF.

This clone has only a few counts. This rearrangement joins TRBV28 to TRBJ2-3, with 14 nucleotides matching TRBD2. Germline CDR1 reads MDHEN; CDR2 reads SYDVKM. The trim removed 11 bases at V and 10 bases at J, leaving 5 bases unmatched. The CDR3 runs 12 residues. DNA for the CDR3: TGTGCCGGGGGACTAGCGGGAGAACCGCAGTATTTT. Protein product: CAGGLAGEPQYF.

This chain connects TRBV7-9 to TRBJ2-2, with unresolved D. V was trimmed by 5 bases and J by 1 base, leaving 11 bases between them. Per germline, CDR1 SEHNR and CDR2 FQNEAQ (reference sequence). This CDR3 spans 15 amino acids. CDR3 nucleotides: TGTGCCAGCAGCGCGTCAGGCAGGAACACCGGGGAGCTGTTTTTT. This gives the protein CASSASGRNTGELFF.

The rearrangement uses TRBV11-2 and TRBJ2-3; TRBD2 matches at 14 bases. The length of the CDR3 is 18 residues. Per the germline V gene, CDR1 is SGHAT and CDR2 is FQNNGV. V dropped 5 bases and J dropped 2; count of bases not matched to a gene: 9. The CDR3 DNA sequence: TGTGCCAGCAGCCCGCGACTAGCGGGAGGGCGTCTCACAGATACGCAGTATTTT. This gives the protein CASSPRLAGGRLTDTQYF.

The sample holds a few counts of this clone. The CDR3, as DNA: TGTGCCAGCAGCCAAAGCCCGACAGGGATCGATCAGCCCCAGCATTTT. Residues: CASSQSPTGIDQPQHF. This chain uses TRBV4-2 with TRBJ1-5; 7 bases agree with TRBD1. Trimming cost V 2 bases and J 5 bases; bases outside gene matches: 9. In germline, CDR1 is LGHNA, CDR2 YNFKEQ. CDR3 length equals 16 residues.

This clone was seen a handful of times. The rearrangement joins TRBV29-1 to TRBJ2-3; D unresolved. The CDR3 has 11 residues. Per the germline V gene, CDR1 is SQVTM and CDR2 is ANQGSEA. With 7 bases removed from V and 3 bases from J, the gap between germline ends came to 8 bases. For the CDR3, the DNA is TGCAGCGGCGTTTCTACAGATACGCAGTATTTT. Protein: CSGVSTDTQYF.

This clone showed up just a few times. CDR3 in DNA: TGTGCCAGCAGCTTTAGGGGACAGGGCACAGATACGCAGTATTTT. Translation: CASSFRGQGTDTQYF. The chain combines TRBV11-2 with TRBJ2-3; the match to TRBD1 covers 8 bases. With 3 bases clipped from V and 1 base from J, the junction kept 3 bases outside the gene matches. The CDR3 consists of 15 residues. CDR1 and CDR2 from the germline V gene are SGHAT and FQNNGV.

This chain uses TRBV5-4 with TRBJ1-1; possible D gene TRBD1, 5 bases. The V end lost 4 bases, the J end lost 0 bases, and 13 bases lay between the germline ends. Germline values: CDR1 SGHNT, CDR2 YYREEE (reference sequence). CDR3 length: 15 residues. The CDR3 region is CASSTPGHMNTEAFF. DNA of the CDR3: TGTGCCAGCAGCACACCGGGGCACATGAACACTGAAGCTTTCTTT.

This chain uses TRBV29-1 with TRBJ2-1, with 9 positions matching TRBD1. The CDR3 extends over 14 amino acids. Germline CDR1 SQVTM, CDR2 ANQGSEA. The junction had 10 bases not matched to a gene; V was cut back by 7 bases and J by 6 bases. The CDR3 here is CSGTPGQGRNEQFF. For the CDR3, the DNA is TGCAGCGGGACACCGGGACAGGGACGCAATGAGCAGTTCTTC.

The chain employs TRBV7-9 and TRBJ2-7, with 10 positions matching TRBD1. Per germline, CDR1 SEHNR and CDR2 FQNEAQ (reference sequence). V was pared by 4 bases and J by 1 base, with 4 bases of the junction left unmatched. The CDR3 has 15 residues. The CDR3 DNA sequence: TGTGCCAGCAGCTGGCGACAGGGGGCTTCCTACGAGCAGTACTTC. It translates to CASSWRQGASYEQYF.

The J gene is TRBJ2-1, the V gene TRBV9; 9 bases are a match to TRBD2. CDR1 and CDR2 from the germline V gene are SGDLS and YYNGEE. The CDR3 is 15 amino acids. Unmatched junction bases numbered 3, after V lost 0 bases and J lost 5 bases. The CDR3, as DNA: TGTGCCAGCAGCGTAGGCGGGAGGGGACACAATGAGCAGTTCTTC. Translating it yields CASSVGGRGHNEQFF.

This clone was seen more than once but under ten times. V gene TRBV9 combines with J gene TRBJ2-5; TRBD1 matches at 7 bases. Per the germline V gene, CDR1 is SGDLS and CDR2 is YYNGEE. V trimming: 3 bases; J trimming: 1 base; junction bases outside the gene matches: 9. The CDR3 extends over 16 amino acids. The CDR3 coding sequence is TGTGCCAGCAGCGCAACGGGGACAGTTCCCCAAGAGACCCAGTACTTC. Protein product: CASSATGTVPQETQYF. Using reference TRBV9 and TRBJ2-5 for the parts outside the CDR3, the full variable domain is DSGVTQTPKHLITATGQRVTLRCSPRSGDLSVYWYQQSLDQGLQFLIQYYNGEERAKGNILERFSAQQFPDLHSELNLSSLELGDSALYFCASSATGTVPQETQYFGPGTRLLVL.

This clone has a handful of counts. The chain employs TRBV10-3 and TRBJ1-4; 9 nucleotides align to TRBD1. This CDR3 contains 14 residues. V trimming: 7 bases; J trimming: 3 bases; junction bases outside the gene matches: 3. Germline CDR1 and CDR2: ENHRY and SYGVKD. CDR3 sequence: CAIKGTGSNEKLFF. The CDR3 DNA follows: TGTGCCATCAAAGGGACAGGGTCTAATGAAAAACTGTTTTTT.

This clone showed up just a few times. The chain employs TRBV5-1 and TRBJ2-1, with TRBD1 matching 7 bases. Germline lookup yields CDR1 SGHRS and CDR2 YFSETQ. The CDR3 is made up of 15 amino acids. J lost 4 bases, V lost 0 bases, and 4 bases had no gene match. The CDR3, as DNA: TGCGCCAGCAGCTTGGAGGGACAGCAGTACAATGAGCAGTTCTTC. It translates to CASSLEGQQYNEQFF. The full variable domain, rest sourced from reference TRBV5-1 and TRBJ2-1, is KAGVTQTPRYLIKTRGQQVTLSCSPISGHRSVSWYQQTPGQGLQFLFEYFSETQRNKGNFPGRFSGRQFSNSRSEMNVSTLELGDSALYLCASSLEGQQYNEQFFGPGTRLTVL.

This chain joins TRBV23-1 and TRBJ2-1, with 8 positions matching TRBD2. TRBV23-1 is an ORF, with its function uncertain. With 7 bases clipped from V and 7 bases from J, the junction kept 9 bases outside the gene matches. The CDR3 is 14 amino acids. The DNA of the CDR3 is TGCGCCAGCACCAGAGCGGGAGTCAGAAATGAGCAGTTCTTC. Translating it yields CASTRAGVRNEQFF.

This clone showed up just a few times. Other DNA sequences from this sample encode an identical CDR3 as well. This chain connects TRBV28 to TRBJ2-7; unclear D gene. CDR3 length: 11 amino acids. Looked up from germline, CDR1 is MDHEN and CDR2 is SYDVKM. Trimming removed 6 bases from V and 2 bases from J, with 5 bases in between. CDR3 loop: CASRRTYEQYF. CDR3 DNA sequence: TGTGCCAGCAGGCGTACCTACGAGCAGTACTTC.

This CDR3 reads CASSRDSKTDEFF. For the CDR3, the DNA is TGTGCCAGTAGTCGGGACAGCAAAACCGATGAGTTCTTC. V usage is TRBV19 and J usage is TRBJ2-1; 7 bases are a match to TRBD1. From germline, CDR1 is LNHDA and CDR2 SQIVND (reference sequence). The CDR3 is 13 residues long. V was pared by 5 bases and J by 14 bases, with 12 bases of the junction left unmatched.

V and J are TRBV4-1 and TRBJ1-2; D gene uncertain. Germline loops: CDR1 MGHRA, CDR2 YSYEKL. Trimming left V 4 bases short and J 2 bases short, with 17 bases between. The CDR3 extends over 16 amino acids. In nucleotides, the CDR3 is TGCGCCAGCAGCCTAACAAGCCCCGGACGCAACTATGGCTACACCTTC. This gives the protein CASSLTSPGRNYGYTF.

This clone was counted between two and nine times. This CDR3 is CASSGWDRAHEQFF. The CDR3 DNA follows: TGTGCCAGCAGCGGGTGGGACAGGGCCCATGAGCAGTTCTTC. V is TRBV11-2 and J is TRBJ2-1, with 9 bases identical to TRBD1. The CDR3 extends over 14 amino acids. Germline V lookup: CDR1 SGHAT, CDR2 FQNNGV. V shed 5 bases, J shed 8 bases, and the junction held 7 bases outside the gene matches.